This TCR beta chain was observed in a study of T cell responses to AZD1222 COVID-19 vaccine. Study at large: Analyses pooled second doses at about 4 or about 12 weeks.

Whole-study findings and limits: Recipients of AZD1222 seropositive at baseline numbered only 5 or 6. Nearly half of spike-specific TCRs reportedly target unmutated variant regions.

Produced via immunoSEQ multiplex PCR; TCRdb's table is partial and in-frame only. The table records some 160,000 clones, roughly 90% of them present only once. Worth noting for this clone: Its antigen remains unknown.

There are 16 residues in the CDR3. Germline CDR1 and CDR2: MDHEN and SYDVKM. Trimming pared 5 bases from V and 0 bases from J, leaving 17 bases between. This chain links TRBV28 with TRBJ2-7, with D possibly called TRBD1 or TRBD2 (6 bases each). The sequence was collected from an adult in good health. Sequencing used peripheral blood, obtained on day 0 of AZD1222 vaccination. The CDR3 nucleotides read TGTGCCAGCAGTACCAGTTCGGGGGCCAGCTCCTACGAGCAGTACTTC. This codes for CASSTSSGASSYEQYF.